Listed below are T cell receptor beta chains from one sample, sequenced in a study of blood T cell repertoires in COVID-19. Profiled with immunoSEQ multiplex PCR; TCRdb holds only in-frame clones, not every one. The repertoire holds roughly 150,000 clones, with 80% as singletons. Sequencing input: peripheral blood. Receptor source: a woman in her forties or fifties with acute or convalescent COVID-19. Both conserved end residues are part of each CDR3. Fields, in order: CDR3 length, V gene, J gene, D gene, CDR3 DNA, CDR3 protein. The D gene is left open where the match is weak.

cdr3_length: 15; v_call: TRBV9; j_call: TRBJ1-2; d_call: .; cdr3_nt: TGTGCCAGCAGCGTAGGATCAGGGCCATCCTATGGCTACACCTTC; cdr3_aa: CASSVGSGPSYGYTF
cdr3_length: 13; v_call: TRBV19; j_call: TRBJ1-2; d_call: TRBD1; cdr3_nt: TGTGCCAGTAGTACCGGACAGGGCCATGGCTACACCTTC; cdr3_aa: CASSTGQGHGYTF
cdr3_length: 16; v_call: TRBV11-2; j_call: TRBJ1-3; d_call: .; cdr3_nt: TGTGCCAGCAGCCCCTCCCGGAGCTCCTCTGGAAACACCATATATTTT; cdr3_aa: CASSPSRSSSGNTIYF
cdr3_length: 17; v_call: TRBV21-1; j_call: TRBJ2-5; d_call: .; cdr3_nt: TGTGCCAGCAGCAAAGTTGGAGACAGGGGATGTGAAGAGACCCAGTACTTC; cdr3_aa: CASSKVGDRGCEETQYF
cdr3_length: 15; v_call: TRBV7-2; j_call: TRBJ1-3; d_call: TRBD1; cdr3_nt: TGTGCCAGCAGCGTACAGGGGGCTGATGGAAACACCATATATTTT; cdr3_aa: CASSVQGADGNTIYF
cdr3_length: 14; v_call: TRBV3-1/TRBV3-2; j_call: TRBJ1-1; d_call: .; cdr3_nt: TGTGCCAGCAGCCAAGACAGAACGAACACTGAAGCTTTCTTT; cdr3_aa: CASSQDRTNTEAFF
cdr3_length: 15; v_call: TRBV7-9; j_call: TRBJ2-1; d_call: .; cdr3_nt: TGTGCCAGCAGCTTAGTCATTAGCTCCTACAATGAGCAGTTCTTC; cdr3_aa: CASSLVISSYNEQFF
cdr3_length: 13; v_call: TRBV5-4; j_call: TRBJ2-7; d_call: .; cdr3_nt: TGTGCCAGCAGCGTGGACGGTTCCTACGAGCAGTACTTC; cdr3_aa: CASSVDGSYEQYF
cdr3_length: 13; v_call: TRBV7-2; j_call: TRBJ2-1; d_call: .; cdr3_nt: TGTGCCAGCAGCTTAGGAGGTGGCGATGAGCAGTTCTTC; cdr3_aa: CASSLGGGDEQFF
cdr3_length: 15; v_call: TRBV30; j_call: TRBJ1-1; d_call: .; cdr3_nt: TGTGCCTGGAGTCTTGCCAACCCGGGGGACACTGAAGCTTTCTTT; cdr3_aa: CAWSLANPGDTEAFF
cdr3_length: 16; v_call: TRBV9; j_call: TRBJ2-1; d_call: TRBD2; cdr3_nt: TGTGCCAGCAGCTCACCAAATAGCGGGGGGATGCATGAGCAGTTCTTC; cdr3_aa: CASSSPNSGGMHEQFF
cdr3_length: 12; v_call: TRBV24-1; j_call: TRBJ2-1; d_call: .; cdr3_nt: TGTGCCACCAGTGATCAGGGGGGTGAGCAGTTCTTC; cdr3_aa: CATSDQGGEQFF
cdr3_length: 13; v_call: TRBV5-1; j_call: TRBJ2-5; d_call: .; cdr3_nt: TGCGCCAGCAGCTTTAACCCGAGGGAGACCCAGTACTTC; cdr3_aa: CASSFNPRETQYF
cdr3_length: 14; v_call: TRBV28; j_call: TRBJ1-1; d_call: .; cdr3_nt: TGTGCCAGCAGTTTCCGGTCGGGGAACACTGAAGCTTTCTTT; cdr3_aa: CASSFRSGNTEAFF
cdr3_length: 16; v_call: TRBV6-5; j_call: TRBJ2-2; d_call: TRBD2; cdr3_nt: TGTGCCAGCAGTTACCTTACTAGCGGGGACACCGGGGAGCTGTTTTTT; cdr3_aa: CASSYLTSGDTGELFF
cdr3_length: 13; v_call: TRBV4-3; j_call: TRBJ2-1; d_call: .; cdr3_nt: TGCGCCAGCAGCCAAAGCGCCCACAATGAGCAGTTCTTC; cdr3_aa: CASSQSAHNEQFF